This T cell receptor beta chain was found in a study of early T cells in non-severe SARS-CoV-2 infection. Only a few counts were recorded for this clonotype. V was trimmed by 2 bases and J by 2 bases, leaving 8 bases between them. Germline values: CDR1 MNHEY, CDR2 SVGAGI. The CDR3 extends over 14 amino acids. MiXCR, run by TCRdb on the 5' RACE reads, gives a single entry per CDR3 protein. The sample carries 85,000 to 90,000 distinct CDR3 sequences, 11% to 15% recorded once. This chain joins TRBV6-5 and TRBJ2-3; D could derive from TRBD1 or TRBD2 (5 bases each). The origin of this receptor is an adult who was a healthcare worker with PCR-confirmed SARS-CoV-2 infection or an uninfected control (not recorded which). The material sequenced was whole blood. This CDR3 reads CASSYGGSTDTQYF. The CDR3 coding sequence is TGTGCCAGCAGTTACGGGGGATCCACAGATACGCAGTATTTT.